This TCR beta chain was sequenced in a study of shared clonotypes between healthy human individuals. Across several immunoSEQ plates, the genomic DNA of each subset was split evenly. Only in-frame clones appear in the TCRdb table, and some are missing; sequencing was by immunoSEQ multiplex PCR. The data contain about 1,800,000 clones, just under 95% of them singletons. Trimming cost V 5 bases and J 5 bases, with 8 bases left between them. The CDR3 loop spans 12 amino acids. CDR1 and CDR2 from the germline V gene are MNHEY and SMNVEV (reference sequence). As concerns this clone: This same CDR3 is encoded by further DNA sequences in the sample.

The naive CD8 population came from CD45RO-negative cells selected for CCR7, without terminally differentiated effector memory CD45RA+ cells. The chain joins TRBV27 to TRBJ2-3; D is ambiguous. The sample taken for sequencing was naive CD8+ T cells sorted from blood. This TCR was sampled from a man aged 18-30 years in good health. CDR3 region: CASSPLGDTQYF. In nucleotides, the CDR3 is TGTGCCAGCAGTCCCCTCGGAGATACGCAGTATTTT.